The 26 T cell receptor beta chains below all came from one sample that was sequenced in a study of blood T cell repertoires in COVID-19. Clones were read by immunoSEQ multiplex PCR, and TCRdb kept only the in-frame ones, dropping some. The repertoire holds roughly 280,000 clones, with 75% to 90% as singletons. The sample consisted of peripheral blood. Source of these receptors: a man aged 30-40 years with active or convalescent COVID-19.

The chain employs TRBV5-6 and TRBJ1-2, with 7 bases that match TRBD1. This CDR3 contains 13 residues. Germline V CDR1 and CDR2: SGHDT, YYEEEE. With 1 base clipped from V and 4 bases from J, the junction kept 1 base outside the gene matches. CDR3 DNA: TGTGCCAGCAGCTTGAACAGGGGCTATGGCTACACCTTC. Translated, it gives CASSLNRGYGYTF.

The chain uses TRBV5-8 and TRBJ2-7, with TRBD2 matching 9 bases. In germline, CDR1 is SGHTS, CDR2 YDEGEE. The ends lost 2 bases at V and 3 bases at J; junction bases unmatched: 3. The CDR3 spans 14 residues. The DNA for the CDR3 is TGTGCCAGCAGCTTACTAGCGGGTAGCTACGAGCAGTACTTC. Amino acids: CASSLLAGSYEQYF.

This chain uses TRBV11-2 with TRBJ1-4, with D perhaps matching TRBD1 (5 bases). CDR1 SGHAT and CDR2 FQNNGV come from the germline V gene. The CDR3 runs to 15 residues. The ends were cut back, 4 bases at V and 4 bases at J, with 13 bases in the middle. The CDR3: CASSSPGLINEKLFF. The CDR3 bases are TGTGCCAGCAGCTCCCCGGGACTGATTAATGAAAAACTGTTTTTT.

The chain joins TRBV5-6 to TRBJ1-5; 9 bases agree with TRBD1. The CDR3 spans 16 residues. Germline-derived CDR1 and CDR2 are SGHDT and YYEEEE. V dropped 3 bases and J dropped 5; count of bases not matched to a gene: 9. This CDR3 is CASSSLARQGDQPQHF. The CDR3 nucleotides read TGTGCCAGCAGCTCACTAGCTAGACAGGGGGATCAGCCCCAGCATTTT.

CDR3 sequence: CASSFGVRAGHGYTF. The CDR3 nucleotides read TGTGCCAGCAGTTTCGGGGTACGGGCAGGACATGGCTACACCTTC. The chain has TRBV27 and TRBJ1-2; D is ambiguous. Germline CDR1 and CDR2: MNHEY and SMNVEV (reference sequence). V was pared by 3 bases and J by 6 bases, with 17 bases between. The CDR3 covers 15 residues.

This sequence joins TRBV7-2 and TRBJ1-3; D not resolved. This CDR3 region has 12 residues. Germline V gene sequence: CDR1 SGHTA, CDR2 FQGNSA. V lost 5 bases and J 3 bases, leaving 5 bases between the germline ends. The CDR3 protein is CASSISGNTIYF. In nucleotides, the CDR3 is TGTGCCAGCAGCATCAGTGGAAACACCATATATTTT. Full variable domain (outside the CDR3, taken from reference TRBV7-2 and TRBJ1-3): GAGVSQSPSNKVTEKGKDVELRCDPISGHTALYWYRQSLGQGLEFLIYFQGNSAPDKSGLPSDRFSAERTGGSVSTLTIQRTQQEDSAVYLCASSISGNTIYFGEGSWLTVV.

This sequence joins TRBV7-9 and TRBJ2-2; TRBD2 aligns across 7 bases. V shed 5 bases, J shed 4 bases, and the junction held 4 bases outside the gene matches. CDR1 is SEHNR, CDR2 FQNEAQ, per germline (reference sequence). This CDR3 is 14 amino acids long. The CDR3 here is CASSLWTSTGELFF. CDR3 in DNA: TGTGCCAGCAGCCTGTGGACTAGCACCGGGGAGCTGTTTTTT.

The chain has TRBV5-8 and TRBJ2-3; D remains unclear. Germline assignment: CDR1 SGHTS and CDR2 YDEGEE. The CDR3 totals 18 residues. V was pared by 4 bases and J by 4 bases, with 25 bases between. CDR3: CASSPWVPKLFEADTQYF. CDR3 sequence (DNA): TGTGCCAGCAGCCCTTGGGTCCCAAAGCTTTTTGAGGCAGATACGCAGTATTTT.

V gene TRBV27 combines with J gene TRBJ1-5, with D perhaps TRBD1 (6 bases). This CDR3 has 17 amino acids. The V end lost 0 bases, the J end lost 7 bases, and 19 bases lay between the germline ends. CDR1 is MNHEY, CDR2 SMNVEV, per germline (reference sequence). The CDR3 DNA is TGTGCCAGCAGTTTATCGTGGGGACAAGTGAGTGAGCAGCCCCAGCATTTT. This encodes CASSLSWGQVSEQPQHF.

This chain connects TRBV9 to TRBJ1-2, with D possibly being TRBD1 (6 bases). This CDR3 is built from 14 residues. Germline assignment: CDR1 SGDLS and CDR2 YYNGEE. V was cut by 3 bases and J by 4 bases, with 13 bases left in between. The CDR3 reads CASSATGSTYGYTF. In DNA, the CDR3 is TGTGCCAGCAGCGCCACAGGGAGCACCTATGGCTACACCTTC.

This sequence joins TRBV6-5 and TRBJ1-6, with 7 bases matching TRBD1. Looked up from germline, CDR1 is MNHEY and CDR2 is SVGAGI. The junction had 12 bases not matched to a gene; V was cut back by 4 bases and J by 9 bases. The CDR3 consists of 16 residues. The DNA for the CDR3 is TGTGCCAGCAGTTCCCCGGGACAGCCGACCCCTTCACCCCTCCACTTT. The encoded protein is CASSSPGQPTPSPLHF.

V is TRBV11-2 and J is TRBJ1-1; no firm D call. The germline V gene has CDR1 SGHAT and CDR2 FQNNGV. The CDR3 loop spans 13 amino acids. V shed 0 bases and J shed 5 bases, with 7 bases lying between them. DNA for the CDR3: TGTGCCAGCAGCTTAGAGAGGGTAACTGAAGCTTTCTTT. This translates into CASSLERVTEAFF.

The gene calls are TRBV4-3 and TRBJ2-7, with D perhaps TRBD2 (5 bases). This CDR3 has 16 residues. The ends were cut back, 0 bases at V and 1 base at J, with 13 bases in the middle. Germline-derived CDR1 and CDR2 are LGHNA and YSLEER. The CDR3 spells CASSQELGVGSYEQYF. CDR3 nucleotides: TGCGCCAGCAGCCAAGAACTCGGGGTGGGTTCCTACGAGCAGTACTTC.

The chain has TRBV27 and TRBJ2-3; perhaps TRBD1 as D (5 bases). The CDR3 loop spans 13 amino acids. Germline V gene lookup returns CDR1 MNHEY and CDR2 SMNVEV (reference sequence). V lost 2 bases, J lost 4 bases, and 7 bases lay in between. CDR3 amino acids: CASSLTGPDTQYF. DNA of the CDR3: TGTGCCAGCAGTTTAACAGGACCAGATACGCAGTATTTT.

The genes are TRBV5-1 and TRBJ1-2; the D is unclear. Trimming removed 7 bases from V and 6 bases from J, with 16 bases in between. Germline CDR1 and CDR2: SGHRS and YFSETQ. The CDR3 consists of 13 residues. Here the CDR3 DNA reads TGCGCCAGCCGACTTGAGCCGCGAAATGGCTACACCTTC. Protein: CASRLEPRNGYTF.

A single count supports this clone. This sequence joins TRBV7-9 and TRBJ2-1, with D perhaps matching TRBD2 (5 bases). Between the trimmed V and J ends, which lost 5 bases and 7 bases, there was a span of 6 bases. CDR3 length equals 11 residues. Germline CDR1 SEHNR, CDR2 FQNEAQ (reference sequence). The CDR3 loop reads CASSTRNEQFF. The CDR3 region has the DNA TGTGCCAGCAGCACTAGGAATGAGCAGTTCTTC.

The chain links TRBV7-2 to TRBJ2-3, with D possibly TRBD2 on 6 matching bases. V lost 4 bases to trimming and J lost 6 bases, with 11 bases between them. The CDR3 has 13 residues. Germline CDR1 is SGHTA and CDR2 is FQGNSA. The CDR3 loop is CASSSRRADTQYF. In nucleotides, the CDR3 is TGTGCCAGCAGCTCCCGGAGGGCGGATACGCAGTATTTT.

V and J are TRBV7-8 and TRBJ2-3, with 10 nucleotides matching TRBD1. The CDR3 length is 14 residues. Per the germline V gene, CDR1 is SGHVS and CDR2 is FQNEAQ. With 8 bases clipped from V and 3 bases from J, the junction kept 5 bases outside the gene matches. For the CDR3, the DNA is TGTGCCAGCGGCCGGGACAGGGGAACAGATACGCAGTATTTT. Translated: CASGRDRGTDTQYF.

The chain has TRBV5-6 and TRBJ2-7; a weak D match, TRBD1 (5 bases). The V end was cut by 3 bases, the J end by 2 bases, with 12 bases between. In germline, CDR1 is SGHDT, CDR2 YYEEEE. CDR3 length equals 14 residues. The CDR3 spells CASSSRQRPYEQYF. The CDR3 DNA is TGTGCCAGCAGCTCACGACAGAGACCCTACGAGCAGTACTTC.

Remarks on this clone: Additional DNA sequences in this sample encode the identical CDR3. The V and J genes are TRBV5-4 and TRBJ1-1; 7 nucleotides match TRBD1. The CDR3 sequence is 14 residues long. The germline V gene encodes CDR1 SGHNT and CDR2 YYREEE (reference sequence). V trimming: 3 bases; J trimming: 1 base; junction bases outside the gene matches: 3. CDR3 DNA sequence: TGTGCCAGCAGCTCCCGGGACAGGAACACTGAAGCTTTCTTT. Protein product: CASSSRDRNTEAFF.

V and J are TRBV5-4 and TRBJ1-5; D is perhaps TRBD1 (5 bases). V gave up 3 bases and J gave up 6 bases, with 13 bases separating them. CDR1 and CDR2 (germline): SGHNT, YYREEE (reference sequence). The CDR3 sequence is 14 residues long. CDR3 nucleotides: TGTGCCAGCAGCTCCGCGGGGGAAGGTCAGCCCCAGCATTTT. This gives the protein CASSSAGEGQPQHF.

In the case of this clone: Other DNA sequences from this sample encode an identical CDR3 as well. V is TRBV27 and J is TRBJ2-1; 8 nucleotides match TRBD2. In germline, CDR1 is MNHEY, CDR2 SMNVEV (reference sequence). Trimming at V came to 0 bases and at J to 3 bases, leaving 1 base not matched to a gene. The CDR3 sequence is 15 residues long. CDR3 protein: CASSLSSGGYNEQFF. CDR3 DNA sequence: TGTGCCAGCAGTTTATCCAGCGGGGGCTACAATGAGCAGTTCTTC.

The chain couples TRBV19 to TRBJ1-3; no clear D. The CDR3 sequence is 15 residues long. Trimming cost V 1 base and J 4 bases, with 11 bases left between them. Germline V CDR1 and CDR2: LNHDA, SQIVND (reference sequence). CDR3 region: CASSIGGSSGNTIYF. CDR3 nucleotides: TGTGCCAGTAGTATAGGAGGTTCCTCCGGAAACACCATATATTTT.

The CDR3 protein is CASSSGTSGGAETQYF. The CDR3, as DNA: TGTGCCAGCAGCTCCGGGACTAGCGGGGGGGCGGAGACCCAGTACTTC. The chain couples TRBV7-9 to TRBJ2-5; 16 bases line up with TRBD2. The germline gives CDR1 SEHNR, CDR2 FQNEAQ (reference sequence). The V and J ends lost 4 bases and 5 bases, in that order; junction bases with no gene match: 4. The CDR3 runs 16 residues.

The chain combines TRBV15 with TRBJ1-3, with 7 bases lining up with TRBD1. There are 14 residues in the CDR3. After removal of 2 bases from V and 2 bases from J, the junction contained 0 bases not matched to a gene. From germline, CDR1 is LNHNV and CDR2 YYDKDF (reference sequence). CDR3 DNA: TGTGCCACCAGCAGAACAGGGGCTGGAAACACCATATATTTT. Protein sequence: CATSRTGAGNTIYF.

The rearrangement links TRBV9 to TRBJ1-3; 9 bases map to TRBD1. The CDR3 has 16 amino acids. Germline lookup yields CDR1 SGDLS and CDR2 YYNGEE. The J segment lost 4 bases and the V segment lost 5 bases, leaving 10 bases of the junction unmatched. This CDR3 is CASSVQGAHYGNTIYF. Written as DNA, the CDR3 is TGTGCCAGCAGTGTACAGGGGGCCCACTACGGAAACACCATATATTTT.